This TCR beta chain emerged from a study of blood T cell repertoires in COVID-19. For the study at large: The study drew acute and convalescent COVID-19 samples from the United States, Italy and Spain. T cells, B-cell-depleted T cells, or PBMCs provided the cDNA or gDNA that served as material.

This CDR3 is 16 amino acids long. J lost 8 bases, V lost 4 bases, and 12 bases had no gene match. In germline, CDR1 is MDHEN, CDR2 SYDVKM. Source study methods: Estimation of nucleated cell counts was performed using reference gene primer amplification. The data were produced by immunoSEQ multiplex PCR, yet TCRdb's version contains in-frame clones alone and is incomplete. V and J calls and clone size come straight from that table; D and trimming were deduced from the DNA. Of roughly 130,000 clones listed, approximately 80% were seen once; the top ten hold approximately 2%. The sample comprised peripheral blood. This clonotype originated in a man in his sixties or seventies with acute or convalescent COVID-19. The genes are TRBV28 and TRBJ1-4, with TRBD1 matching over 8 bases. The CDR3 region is CASSSFGAGGGEKLFF. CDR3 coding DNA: TGTGCCAGCAGTTCATTTGGAGCAGGGGGCGGGGAAAAACTGTTTTTT.